The 5 T cell receptor beta chains below were found in one sample sequenced in a study of blood T cell repertoires in COVID-19. Generated by immunoSEQ multiplex PCR, the TCRdb table keeps only in-frame clones and is missing some. Here the sample spans under 350,000 clones, around 85% being singletons. Material: PBMCs or T cells enriched from blood (not recorded which). The receptors stem from a woman aged 40 to 49 with acute COVID-19.

The V gene is TRBV5-1, the J gene TRBJ2-4, with TRBD2 matching over 8 bases. CDR1 is SGHRS and CDR2 is YFSETQ in the germline V gene. V lost 4 bases to trimming and J lost 3 bases; unmatched junction nucleotides: 9. This CDR3 is built from 16 residues. Written as DNA, the CDR3 is TGCGCCAGCAGCGTTCGCGCGGGGGGTGGCAAAAACATTCAGTACTTC. This gives the protein CASSVRAGGGKNIQYF. Supplemented by reference TRBV5-1 and TRBJ2-4, the full variable domain reads KAGVTQTPRYLIKTRGQQVTLSCSPISGHRSVSWYQQTPGQGLQFLFEYFSETQRNKGNFPGRFSGRQFSNSRSEMNVSTLELGDSALYLCASSVRAGGGKNIQYFGAGTRLSVL.

The chain carries TRBV11-2 and TRBJ2-1, with 11 bases identical to TRBD1. The CDR3 has 15 amino acids. Germline V gene sequence: CDR1 SGHAT, CDR2 FQNNGV. V lost 1 base, J lost 8 bases, and 4 bases stayed unmatched. The CDR3 DNA sequence: TGTGCCAGCAGCTTAGGGACAGGGGGCCCGCATGAGCAGTTCTTC. It codes for CASSLGTGGPHEQFF.

This clone was found once. This chain joins TRBV18 and TRBJ2-3, with 7 bases matching TRBD2. The V and J ends lost 3 bases and 7 bases, in that order; junction bases with no gene match: 4. Germline loops: CDR1 KGHSH, CDR2 LQKENI. The CDR3 is 13 amino acids. The DNA for the CDR3 is TGTGCCAGCTCACCGGGGGGGGAGAATACGCAGTATTTT. It codes for CASSPGGENTQYF.

The V gene is TRBV6-5, the J gene TRBJ1-1; the D is unclear. Germline CDR1 reads MNHEY; CDR2 reads SVGAGI. V was trimmed by 4 bases and J by 10 bases, leaving 13 bases between them. CDR3 size: 12 residues. The CDR3 coding sequence is TGTGCCAGCAGTTCAGACACGGTGCGAGCTTTCTTT. Translated: CASSSDTVRAFF.

The CDR3 DNA sequence: TGTGCCAGCAGCGTCGATCGGGACAGGCCTCGGAAGACGGGCTATGGCTACACCTTC. The encoded protein is CASSVDRDRPRKTGYGYTF. The chain links TRBV9 to TRBJ1-2; 8 bases agree with TRBD1. In germline, CDR1 is SGDLS, CDR2 YYNGEE. The V segment lost 2 bases and the J segment 4 bases; nucleotides outside the gene matches: 19. The length of the CDR3 is 19 residues.